The 17 T cell receptor beta chains below were found in one sample sequenced in a study of long-term antiretroviral therapy in people with HIV. The libraries were made with immunoSEQ v3.0 at survey level. Sequencing was performed with immunoSEQ multiplex PCR; in TCRdb, only in-frame clones are kept and a portion is missing. Found here are about 28,000 clones, less than 90% of them singletons; the top ten hold roughly 6.4%. Here the sequenced sample was unsorted PBMCs, taken 0.4 years after starting antiretroviral therapy. The receptors were sampled from a man younger than 30 with HIV.

This chain joins TRBV19 and TRBJ1-6; 9 nucleotides agree with TRBD1. Germline CDR1 is LNHDA and CDR2 is SQIVND (reference sequence). The CDR3 spans 16 residues. Trimming at V came to 6 bases and at J to 6 bases, leaving 9 bases not matched to a gene. CDR3 sequence (DNA): TGTGCCAGTAGCCTCATTCGGGACAGGGCTAATTCACCCCTCCACTTT. Translating it yields CASSLIRDRANSPLHF.

The V call is TRBV14, the J call TRBJ1-2; D ambiguous. The CDR3 has 18 residues. Germline CDR1 is SGHDN and CDR2 is FVKESK. V was clipped by 0 bases and J by 8 bases, with 25 bases between them. CDR3 residues: CASSQDSTRSNLFLGYTF. CDR3 DNA sequence: TGTGCCAGCAGCCAAGATTCGACACGTTCTAATCTCTTTTTAGGCTACACCTTC.

V usage is TRBV5-6 and J usage is TRBJ2-7; tentatively, D is TRBD2 (6 bases). The V end lost 7 bases, the J end lost 0 bases, and 17 bases lay between the germline ends. The germline gives CDR1 SGHDT, CDR2 YYEEEE. This CDR3 contains 15 residues. CDR3 in amino acids: CASRTGPSASYEQYF. The CDR3 DNA sequence: TGTGCCAGCCGCACTGGGCCTAGCGCCTCCTACGAGCAGTACTTC.

V is TRBV9 and J is TRBJ1-1; no reliable D call. V was clipped by 0 bases and J by 2 bases, with 5 bases between them. There are 13 residues in the CDR3. Germline assignment: CDR1 SGDLS and CDR2 YYNGEE. CDR3: CASSVAQNTEAFF. The CDR3 DNA sequence: TGTGCCAGCAGCGTAGCCCAAAACACTGAAGCTTTCTTT.

V usage is TRBV7-2 and J usage is TRBJ2-7; 8 bases are shared with TRBD1. V was clipped by 10 bases and J by 3 bases; unmatched bases: 5. The CDR3 has 12 residues. From germline, CDR1 is SGHTA and CDR2 FQGNSA. This CDR3 is CATNDRGYEQYF. The CDR3 coding sequence is TGTGCCACTAATGACAGGGGCTACGAGCAGTACTTC.

This clone appeared a few times. The identical CDR3 is also encoded by other nucleotide sequences in the sample. The chain recombines TRBV5-1 with TRBJ2-7; D is possibly TRBD1 (6 bases). Germline values: CDR1 SGHRS, CDR2 YFSETQ. The V end lost 0 bases, the J end lost 0 bases, and 7 bases lay between the germline ends. This CDR3 comprises 14 residues. The chain's CDR3 is CASSLVGGSYEQYF. CDR3 DNA sequence: TGCGCCAGCAGCTTGGTAGGGGGCTCCTACGAGCAGTACTTC.

Comment on this clone: A junction boundary mismatches the germline segment, possibly from a read error. This chain joins TRBV7-9 and TRBJ2-7; 12 nucleotides match TRBD1. The germline V gene encodes CDR1 SEHNR and CDR2 FQNEAQ (reference sequence). This CDR3 spans 15 amino acids. The CDR3 bases are TGTGCCAGCAGCGTAGCCGGGACAGGGGGCGACGAGCAGTACTTC. It codes for CASSVAGTGGDEQYF.

V usage is TRBV9 and J usage is TRBJ2-7; D possibly corresponds to TRBD2 (6 bases). CDR3 size: 15 residues. Germline lookup yields CDR1 SGDLS and CDR2 YYNGEE. Trimming removed 0 bases at V and 5 bases at J, with 15 bases between. The CDR3 sequence: CASSVGLGLLDEQYF. The CDR3 DNA is TGTGCCAGCAGCGTAGGACTGGGACTGCTCGACGAGCAGTACTTC. Drawing the rest from reference TRBV9 and TRBJ2-7, the complete variable domain is DSGVTQTPKHLITATGQRVTLRCSPRSGDLSVYWYQQSLDQGLQFLIQYYNGEERAKGNILERFSAQQFPDLHSELNLSSLELGDSALYFCASSVGLGLLDEQYFGPGTRLTVT.

The chain combines TRBV11-2 with TRBJ1-1; D ambiguous. The germline V gene has CDR1 SGHAT and CDR2 FQNNGV. The CDR3 contains 14 residues. Trimming removed 5 bases from V and 8 bases from J, with 18 bases in between. The chain's CDR3 is CASSDSDGTGEAFF. CDR3 bases: TGTGCCAGCAGCGATTCGGACGGTACTGGAGAAGCTTTCTTT.

This clone was recorded a few times. The V gene is TRBV5-5, the J gene TRBJ1-1; D remains unclear. Germline-derived CDR1 and CDR2 are SGHKS and YYEKEE (reference sequence). The V end lost 1 base, the J end lost 5 bases, and 6 bases lay between the germline ends. The CDR3 sequence is 12 residues long. CDR3 amino acids: CASSLTRTEAFF. In DNA form, the CDR3 reads TGTGCCAGCAGCTTGACTAGAACTGAAGCTTTCTTT.

The chain uses TRBV10-3 and TRBJ2-6, with no clear D. Germline values: CDR1 ENHRY, CDR2 SYGVKD. This CDR3 comprises 15 residues. The V end was cut by 5 bases, the J end by 5 bases, with 13 bases between. The CDR3 sequence is CAISQIQSRANVLTF. CDR3 nucleotide sequence: TGTGCCATCAGTCAGATACAAAGTCGGGCCAACGTCCTGACTTTC.

V and J are TRBV28 and TRBJ2-7; 7 bases are shared with TRBD1. The CDR3 is 17 residues long. Germline V gene sequence: CDR1 MDHEN, CDR2 SYDVKM. With V trimmed by 8 bases and J by 4 bases, 20 bases remained unmatched. CDR3 loop: CASALQVVGQIFYEQYF. For the CDR3, the DNA is TGTGCCAGCGCGTTACAGGTCGTGGGACAGATATTTTACGAGCAGTACTTC.

This clone was seen only once. The chain links TRBV11-3 to TRBJ1-1; 8 nucleotides line up with TRBD1. The J segment lost 5 bases and the V segment lost 5 bases, leaving 4 bases of the junction unmatched. The CDR3 extends over 13 amino acids. Germline assignment: CDR1 SGHNT and CDR2 YENEEA. The CDR3 DNA sequence: TGTGCCAGCAGCCCCGACAGGGGAACTGAAGCTTTCTTT. Encoded protein: CASSPDRGTEAFF.

CDR3 in DNA: TGCGCCAGCAGCCCGGGCCTGGGACATAATTACGAGCAGTACTTC. It translates to CASSPGLGHNYEQYF. The chain employs TRBV4-3 and TRBJ2-7, with D maybe TRBD1 (6 bases). From germline, CDR1 is LGHNA and CDR2 YSLEER. The CDR3 length is 15 residues. V was trimmed by 4 bases and J by 4 bases, leaving 17 bases between them.

This clone was seen only once. The chain recombines TRBV20-1 with TRBJ1-1; no clear D gene. The CDR3 extends over 11 amino acids. V shed 1 base and J shed 1 base, with 1 base lying between them. CDR1 DFQATT and CDR2 SNEGSKA come from the germline V gene (reference sequence). In nucleotides, the CDR3 is TGCAGTGCTAGAGCGAACACTGAAGCTTTCTTT. Its translation: CSARANTEAFF.

This clone was seen a few times. V and J are TRBV19 and TRBJ2-2; perhaps D is TRBD1 or TRBD2 (5 bases each). V was shortened by 4 bases and J by 3 bases, with 12 bases between the two germline ends. The CDR3 length is 15 residues. Per the germline V gene, CDR1 is LNHDA and CDR2 is SQIVND (reference sequence). The CDR3: CASSTGTAHTGELFF. The CDR3 nucleotides read TGTGCCAGTAGTACCGGGACGGCACACACCGGGGAGCTGTTTTTT.

The rearrangement uses TRBV5-4 and TRBJ2-7; the match to TRBD2 covers 10 bases. Germline trimming cut 0 bases from V and 3 bases from J; bases unmatched to any gene: 3. Germline V gene sequence: CDR1 SGHNT, CDR2 YYREEE (reference sequence). The CDR3 loop spans 15 amino acids. Written as DNA, the CDR3 is TGTGCCAGCAGCTTGGGAGCTAGCGGGAGCTACGAGCAGTACTTC. Translated: CASSLGASGSYEQYF.